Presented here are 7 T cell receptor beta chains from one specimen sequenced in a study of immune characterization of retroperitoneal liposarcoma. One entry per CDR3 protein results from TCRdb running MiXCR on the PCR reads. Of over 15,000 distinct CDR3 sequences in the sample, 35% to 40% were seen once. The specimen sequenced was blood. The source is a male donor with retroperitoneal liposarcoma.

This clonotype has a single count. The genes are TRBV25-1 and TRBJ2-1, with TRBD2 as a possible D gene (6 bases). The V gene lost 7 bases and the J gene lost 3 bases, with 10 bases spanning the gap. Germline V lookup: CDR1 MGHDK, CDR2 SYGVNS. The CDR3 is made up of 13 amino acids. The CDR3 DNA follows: TGTGCCAGCACCGAGGGAGGCTACAATGAGCAGTTCTTC. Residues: CASTEGGYNEQFF. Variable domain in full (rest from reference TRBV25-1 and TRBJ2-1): EADIYQTPRYLVIGTGKKITLECSQTMGHDKMYWYQQDPGMELHLIHYSYGVNSTEKGDLSSESTVSRIRTEHFPLTLESARPSHTSQYLCASTEGGYNEQFFGPGTRLTVL.

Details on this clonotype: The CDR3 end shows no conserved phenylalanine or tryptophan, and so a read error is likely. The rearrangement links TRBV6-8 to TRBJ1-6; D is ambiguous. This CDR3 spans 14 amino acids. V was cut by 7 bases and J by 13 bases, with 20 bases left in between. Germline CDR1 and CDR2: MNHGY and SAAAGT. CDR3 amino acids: CASTSGPYNPPLHL. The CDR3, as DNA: TGTGCCAGCACCTCCGGGCCCTATAATCCCCCCCTCCACTTG.

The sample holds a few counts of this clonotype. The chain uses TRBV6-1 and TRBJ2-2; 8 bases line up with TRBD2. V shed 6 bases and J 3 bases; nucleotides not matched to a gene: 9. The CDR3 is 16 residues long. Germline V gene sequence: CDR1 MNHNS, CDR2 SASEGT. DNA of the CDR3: TGTGCCAGCAGGGGGGTAGCGGGATCGGACACCGGGGAGCTGTTTTTT. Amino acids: CASRGVAGSDTGELFF.

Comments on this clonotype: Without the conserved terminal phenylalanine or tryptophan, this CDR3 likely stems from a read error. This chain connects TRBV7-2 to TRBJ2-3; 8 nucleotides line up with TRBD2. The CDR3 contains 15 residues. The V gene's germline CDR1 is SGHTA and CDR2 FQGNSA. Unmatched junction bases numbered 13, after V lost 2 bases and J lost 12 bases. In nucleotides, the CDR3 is TGTGCCAGCAGCTTAAGCGTGGAAACGGGGGGGGTCCAGTATTCT. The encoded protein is CASSLSVETGGVQYS.

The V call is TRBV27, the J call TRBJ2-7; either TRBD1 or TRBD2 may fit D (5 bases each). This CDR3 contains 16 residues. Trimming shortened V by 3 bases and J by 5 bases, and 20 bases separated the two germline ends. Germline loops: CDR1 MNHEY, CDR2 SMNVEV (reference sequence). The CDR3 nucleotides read TGTGCCAGCAGTTTCGGTATCGGGGCAGGGCGGGACGAGCAGTACTTC. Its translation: CASSFGIGAGRDEQYF.

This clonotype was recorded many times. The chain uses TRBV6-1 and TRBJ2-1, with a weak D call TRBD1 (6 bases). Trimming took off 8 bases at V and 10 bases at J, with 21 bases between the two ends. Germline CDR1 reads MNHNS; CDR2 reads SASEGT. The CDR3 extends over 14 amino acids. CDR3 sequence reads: CASVSGQMNDEQFF. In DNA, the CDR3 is TGTGCCAGCGTCTCTGGACAGATGAACGACGAGCAGTTCTTC.

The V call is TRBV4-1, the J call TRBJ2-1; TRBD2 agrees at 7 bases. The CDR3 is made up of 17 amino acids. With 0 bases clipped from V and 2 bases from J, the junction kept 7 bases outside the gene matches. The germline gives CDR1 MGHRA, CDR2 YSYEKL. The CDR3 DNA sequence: TGCGCCAGCAGCCAAGAGATAGCGGGCGTTACCTACAATGAGCAGTTCTTC. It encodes CASSQEIAGVTYNEQFF.